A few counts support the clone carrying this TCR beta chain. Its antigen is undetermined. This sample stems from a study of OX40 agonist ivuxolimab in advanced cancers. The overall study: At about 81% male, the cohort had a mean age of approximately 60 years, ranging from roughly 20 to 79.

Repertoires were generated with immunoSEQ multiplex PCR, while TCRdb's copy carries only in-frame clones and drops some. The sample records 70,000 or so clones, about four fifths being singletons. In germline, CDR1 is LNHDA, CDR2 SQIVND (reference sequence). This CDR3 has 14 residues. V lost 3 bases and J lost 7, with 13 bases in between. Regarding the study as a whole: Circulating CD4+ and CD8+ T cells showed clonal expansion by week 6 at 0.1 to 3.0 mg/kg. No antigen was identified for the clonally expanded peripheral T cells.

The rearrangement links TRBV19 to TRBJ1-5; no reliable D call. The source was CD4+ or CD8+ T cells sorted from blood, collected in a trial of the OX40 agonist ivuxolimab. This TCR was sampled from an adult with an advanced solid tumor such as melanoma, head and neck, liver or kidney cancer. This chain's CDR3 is CASSIGRPEQPQHF. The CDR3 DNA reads TGTGCCAGTAGTATTGGACGGCCAGAGCAGCCCCAGCATTTT.